These 5 T cell receptor beta chains came from one sample sequenced in a study of T cells in Graves' hyperthyroidism and ophthalmopathy. What was amplified from RNA transcripts were TCR beta CDR3 regions. A set of HTBI primers served as the primers for a first-round RT-PCR of the TCR CDR3. Using its own MiXCR run on the multiplex PCR reads, TCRdb lists one record per CDR3 protein. Counted here are 450,000 to 550,000 distinct CDR3 sequences, around a quarter occurring once; the ten biggest clones make up around 10%. The material sequenced was blood. All receptors come from a woman aged 25 to 39 with Graves' ophthalmopathy.

Ten or more counts support this clonotype. The chain employs TRBV20-1 and TRBJ1-2, with D perhaps TRBD1 (5 bases). Trimming removed 3 bases at V and 1 base at J, with 9 bases between. The CDR3 is 13 residues long. CDR1 is DFQATT and CDR2 is SNEGSKA in the germline V gene (reference sequence). The CDR3 bases are TGCAGTGCTAGCTCAGGGCGTAACTATGGCTACACCTTC. Amino acids: CSASSGRNYGYTF.

A few counts support this clonotype. The chain couples TRBV19 to TRBJ1-1; the D is unclear. The length of the CDR3 is 15 residues. Germline V gene lookup returns CDR1 LNHDA and CDR2 SQIVND (reference sequence). V was pared by 5 bases and J by 5 bases, with 18 bases between. Here the CDR3 DNA reads TGTGCCAGTAGTGTAGCTTTAGGGAGACTGACTGAAGCTTTCTTT. Protein sequence: CASSVALGRLTEAFF.

This clonotype was recorded many times. This sequence joins TRBV6-5 and TRBJ1-5; 7 positions match TRBD1. V lost 4 bases, J lost 0 bases, and 6 bases stayed unmatched. The CDR3 length is 16 residues. The germline V gene has CDR1 MNHEY and CDR2 SVGAGI. CDR3 loop: CASSSSGQYSNQPQHF. The CDR3 region has the DNA TGTGCCAGCAGTTCCTCGGGACAGTATAGCAATCAGCCCCAGCATTTT.

This clonotype was counted only a few times. The chain has TRBV11-2 and TRBJ1-5, with 8 bases fitting TRBD1. CDR3 length: 13 residues. Losses at the gene ends were 0 bases for V and 12 bases for J; bases not matched to a gene: 4. Per the germline V gene, CDR1 is SGHAT and CDR2 is FQNNGV. The DNA of the CDR3 is TGTGCCAGCAGCTTAGATCGGGGACAGGACCAGCATTTT. It specifies CASSLDRGQDQHF.

The rearrangement links TRBV2 to TRBJ2-7; D may be TRBD1 (6 bases). Trimming pared 6 bases from V and 5 bases from J, leaving 20 bases between. Germline CDR1 reads SNHLY; CDR2 reads FYNNEI. This CDR3 is built from 15 residues. CDR3 loop: CASSPQGEGLHEQYF. CDR3 DNA sequence: TGTGCCAGCAGCCCACAGGGAGAAGGACTCCACGAGCAGTACTTC.